This T cell receptor beta chain was profiled in a study of T cell responses to AZD1222 COVID-19 vaccine. General study findings and limits: Vaccine-associated CD4 TCRs spanned spike, dominant at 160-218 and 743-854. Unmutated variant regions are reportedly targeted by nearly half of spike-specific TCRs. At baseline, seropositivity was found in only a handful of AZD1222 recipients. It should be noted that donors were predominantly white British and more often female, and clonal diversity was possibly underestimated.

The germline CDR1 and CDR2 sequences are LNHDA and SQIVND (reference sequence). The germline V and J ends were trimmed by 5 bases and 3 bases, with 15 bases remaining between them. The length of the CDR3 is 15 residues. Profiling relied on immunoSEQ multiplex PCR, and the TCRdb table lists in-frame clones only, not all of them. The sample lists 95,000 to 120,000 clones; roughly nine tenths were seen once. Turning to this clone: Its antigen remains unknown.

This TCR was recovered from an adult in good health. This specimen consisted of peripheral blood, obtained on day 0 of MenACWY control vaccination. V is TRBV19 and J is TRBJ2-3, with D maybe TRBD1 (6 bases). CDR3 amino acids: CASSPRQDITDTQYF. The CDR3 DNA is TGTGCCAGTAGTCCCCGACAGGATATAACAGATACGCAGTATTTT.